These 32 T cell receptor beta chains were all obtained from the same sample, sequenced in a study of T cells in narcolepsy. Some clones are missing from TCRdb's copy, which holds only in-frame ones; the method was immunoSEQ multiplex PCR. This table has 20,000 to 30,000 clones, just over 60% appearing once. Sequencing was carried out using memory (CD45RA-) CD4+ T cells from blood. All receptors derive from a human donor in good health.

The chain uses TRBV9 and TRBJ1-3; the D gene is possibly TRBD1 (5 bases). The CDR3 spans 15 residues. The V end lost 2 bases, the J end lost 3 bases, and 12 bases lay between the germline ends. Germline assignment: CDR1 SGDLS and CDR2 YYNGEE. CDR3 bases: TGTGCCAGCAGCGTTGGCACAGGAAATGGAAACACCATATATTTT. Protein product: CASSVGTGNGNTIYF.

This sequence joins TRBV5-1 and TRBJ2-1; tentative D call: TRBD1 (6 bases). CDR3 length: 14 amino acids. From germline, CDR1 is SGHRS and CDR2 YFSETQ. V lost 1 base and J lost 7, with 12 bases in between. DNA for the CDR3: TGCGCCAGCAGCTTGACAGGGACGATGAATGAGCAGTTCTTC. Amino acid sequence: CASSLTGTMNEQFF.

The chain carries TRBV20-1 and TRBJ2-7; TRBD1 is a possible D gene (5 bases). The V and J ends lost 7 bases and 3 bases respectively, with 10 bases between them. Germline V gene data show CDR1 as DFQATT and CDR2 as SNEGSKA (reference sequence). This CDR3 comprises 11 residues. The CDR3 DNA sequence: TGCAGTGGGGGTAGGGGCTACGAGCAGTACTTC. It codes for CSGGRGYEQYF.

V and J are TRBV4-2 and TRBJ1-3; no clear D gene. This CDR3 has 21 residues. Germline V CDR1 and CDR2: LGHNA, YNFKEQ. V was trimmed by 0 bases and J by 0 bases, leaving 24 bases between them. CDR3 protein: CASSQEVEAPGRISSGNTIYF. CDR3 nucleotides: TGTGCCAGCAGCCAAGAGGTGGAGGCCCCGGGGAGAATTTCCTCTGGAAACACCATATATTTT.

This sequence joins TRBV23-1 and TRBJ2-3, with 11 bases lining up with TRBD2. TRBV23-1 is an open reading frame whose function is uncertain. This CDR3 region has 18 residues. V gave up 4 bases and J gave up 4 bases; unmatched junction bases: 13. This CDR3 reads CASSRDLAGGQYPDTQYF. CDR3 coding DNA: TGCGCCAGCAGTCGGGATCTAGCGGGGGGCCAATACCCAGATACGCAGTATTTT.

The chain has TRBV28 and TRBJ2-4; D is unclear. The germline gives CDR1 MDHEN, CDR2 SYDVKM. V was clipped by 8 bases and J by 0 bases, with 11 bases between them. CDR3 length equals 14 residues. CDR3 DNA sequence: TGTGCCAGCGGGGATTTACTAGCCAAAAACATTCAGTACTTC. It encodes CASGDLLAKNIQYF.

The count of this clone is one. The genes are TRBV28 and TRBJ2-7; 9 bases fit TRBD2. In germline, CDR1 is MDHEN, CDR2 SYDVKM. Germline trimming cut 2 bases from V and 3 bases from J; bases unmatched to any gene: 2. The CDR3 has 14 amino acids. The CDR3 region is CASSLRGGGYEQYF. In nucleotides, the CDR3 is TGTGCCAGCAGTTTACGCGGGGGGGGCTACGAGCAGTACTTC. Looking up the rest from reference TRBV28 and TRBJ2-7 gives the full variable domain: DVKVTQSSRYLVKRTGEKVFLECVQDMDHENMFWYRQDPGLGLRLIYFSYDVKMKEKGDIPEGYSVSREKKERFSLILESASTNQTSMYLCASSLRGGGYEQYFGPGTRLTVT.

The genes are TRBV18 and TRBJ2-2; D is undetermined. V shed 3 bases and J shed 0 bases, with 8 bases lying between them. CDR1 KGHSH and CDR2 LQKENI come from the germline V gene. The CDR3 length is 15 residues. The CDR3 nucleotides are TGTGCCAGCTCACCCAGCCTTTCGAACACCGGGGAGCTGTTTTTT. Encoded protein: CASSPSLSNTGELFF. The variable domain in full, with the rest retrieved from reference TRBV18 and TRBJ2-2, is NAGVMQNPRHLVRRRGQEARLRCSPMKGHSHVYWYRQLPEEGLKFMVYLQKENIIDESGMPKERFSAEFPKEGPSILRIQQVVRGDSAAYFCASSPSLSNTGELFFGEGSRLTVL.

This clone was seen more than once but under ten times. The rearrangement joins TRBV19 to TRBJ1-5; D call uncertain. CDR3 size: 14 residues. Trimming shortened V by 0 bases and J by 1 base, and 4 bases separated the two germline ends. Germline V CDR1 and CDR2: LNHDA, SQIVND (reference sequence). The CDR3 DNA reads as TGTGCCAGTAGTATAGACGGGAGCAATCAGCCCCAGCATTTT. The encoded protein is CASSIDGSNQPQHF.

The chain carries TRBV5-1 and TRBJ2-1; 7 bases agree with TRBD2. The germline gives CDR1 SGHRS, CDR2 YFSETQ. V was clipped by 7 bases and J by 9 bases; unmatched bases: 10. This CDR3 is 13 amino acids long. This CDR3 is CASGLAVKTEQFF. CDR3 coding DNA: TGCGCCAGCGGGCTAGCGGTTAAAACTGAGCAGTTCTTC.

This chain links TRBV6-1 with TRBJ2-2; 7 nucleotides agree with TRBD2. There are 17 residues in the CDR3. Trimming at V came to 4 bases and at J to 0 bases, leaving 8 bases not matched to a gene. Germline V CDR1 and CDR2: MNHNS, SASEGT. The chain's CDR3 is CASSAGVLAANTGELFF. In nucleotides, the CDR3 is TGTGCCAGCAGTGCTGGGGTCCTAGCGGCGAACACCGGGGAGCTGTTTTTT.

This chain connects TRBV6-5 to TRBJ1-5, with TRBD1 as a possible D gene (5 bases). CDR3 length equals 15 residues. The germline V gene has CDR1 MNHEY and CDR2 SVGAGI. V shed 6 bases and J shed 0 bases, with 12 bases lying between them. This CDR3 reads CASSRKGDSNQPQHF. In nucleotides, the CDR3 is TGTGCCAGCAGCCGGAAAGGGGATAGCAATCAGCCCCAGCATTTT.

The chain couples TRBV28 to TRBJ2-2, with 10 positions matching TRBD1. The ends lost 3 bases at V and 7 bases at J; junction bases unmatched: 8. This CDR3 region has 16 residues. The germline V gene encodes CDR1 MDHEN and CDR2 SYDVKM. CDR3 region: CASSLEGQGTGGELFF. In DNA form, the CDR3 reads TGTGCCAGCAGTTTGGAGGGACAGGGGACAGGCGGGGAGCTGTTTTTT.

The chain combines TRBV7-9 with TRBJ2-5, with 8 nucleotides matching TRBD1. This CDR3 is built from 15 residues. Germline V CDR1 and CDR2: SEHNR, FQNEAQ (reference sequence). The trim removed 5 bases at V and 4 bases at J, leaving 9 bases unmatched. The CDR3 DNA reads TGTGCCAGCAGCCCCAGGACAGGGAAGACAGAGACCCAGTACTTC. Translated: CASSPRTGKTETQYF.

This clone has only a few counts. V gene TRBV4-2 combines with J gene TRBJ2-5, with D possibly being TRBD2 (6 bases). There are 15 residues in the CDR3. Trimming shortened V by 1 base and J by 2 bases, and 11 bases separated the two germline ends. CDR1 and CDR2 from the germline V gene are LGHNA and YNFKEQ. Written as DNA, the CDR3 is TGTGCCAGCAGCCAAGTAGGTAGCGGTCAAGAGACCCAGTACTTC. Translation gives CASSQVGSGQETQYF.

The rearrangement links TRBV5-1 to TRBJ2-7; 7 positions match TRBD1. The CDR3 consists of 19 residues. Germline CDR1 and CDR2: SGHRS and YFSETQ. V trimming: 3 bases; J trimming: 4 bases; junction bases outside the gene matches: 22. The CDR3: CASSSGQALPMSLTYEQYF. As DNA, the CDR3 is TGCGCCAGCAGCTCCGGACAGGCCCTACCTATGTCCCTGACTTACGAGCAGTACTTC.

The V gene is TRBV19, the J gene TRBJ2-6; D gene uncertain. The CDR3 extends over 15 amino acids. The germline V and J ends were trimmed by 5 bases and 4 bases, with 12 bases remaining between them. Germline V gene sequence: CDR1 LNHDA, CDR2 SQIVND (reference sequence). The DNA of the CDR3 is TGTGCCAGTAGTCCAGCCCCTTCCGGGGCCAACGTCCTGACTTTC. It specifies CASSPAPSGANVLTF.

Details on this clone: Relative to the germline gene, one junction end is altered; a read error may explain this. The chain uses TRBV5-8 and TRBJ1-4; no firm D call. CDR1 and CDR2 (germline): SGHTS, YDEGEE. CDR3 length equals 8 residues. The CDR3 DNA reads TGTGCCAGCAGCTTGGGGAATTTT. It codes for CASSLGNF.

This chain uses TRBV7-2 with TRBJ2-3; D unclear. Germline V gives CDR1 SGHTA, CDR2 FQGNSA. V dropped 1 base and J dropped 4 bases, with 9 bases sitting between them. CDR3 size: 14 residues. CDR3 amino acids: CASSLVGAADTQYF. CDR3 sequence (DNA): TGTGCCAGCAGCTTAGTCGGAGCCGCAGATACGCAGTATTTT.

The chain uses TRBV7-2 and TRBJ2-7; 10 nucleotides match TRBD2. This CDR3 comprises 14 residues. Germline loops: CDR1 SGHTA, CDR2 FQGNSA. V was pared by 6 bases and J by 2 bases, with 4 bases of the junction left unmatched. The CDR3 is CASRSGTSAYEQYF. In DNA form, the CDR3 reads TGTGCCAGCAGATCCGGGACTAGCGCCTACGAGCAGTACTTC. The entire variable domain, with the rest obtained from reference TRBV7-2 and TRBJ2-7, is as follows: GAGVSQSPSNKVTEKGKDVELRCDPISGHTALYWYRQSLGQGLEFLIYFQGNSAPDKSGLPSDRFSAERTGGSVSTLTIQRTQQEDSAVYLCASRSGTSAYEQYFGPGTRLTVT.

V is TRBV5-5 and J is TRBJ2-7; perhaps TRBD1 as D (6 bases). Germline V gene data show CDR1 as SGHKS and CDR2 as YYEKEE (reference sequence). V gave up 0 bases and J gave up 0 bases, with 16 bases separating them. This CDR3 spans 17 amino acids. The CDR3 reads CASSLGGTRTHSYEQYF. The CDR3 DNA reads TGTGCCAGCAGCTTGGGAGGGACAAGGACTCACTCCTACGAGCAGTACTTC.

This chain uses TRBV10-2 with TRBJ2-7; the D gene could be TRBD1 or TRBD2 (6 bases each). V lost 2 bases to trimming and J lost 6 bases, with 17 bases between them. The CDR3 contains 15 residues. Germline V gene data show CDR1 as WSHSY and CDR2 as SAAADI. The CDR3 reads CASSEHRLGGSEQYF. DNA of the CDR3: TGCGCCAGCAGTGAGCATAGACTAGGGGGGTCCGAGCAGTACTTC.

Only a few counts were recorded for this clone. The chain recombines TRBV6-1 with TRBJ1-4; the D is unclear. Germline V gene data show CDR1 as MNHNS and CDR2 as SASEGT. The CDR3 covers 16 residues. V lost 4 bases to trimming and J lost 0 bases, with 12 bases between them. The CDR3: CASSGGWTTTNEKLFF. The CDR3 coding sequence is TGTGCCAGCAGTGGGGGTTGGACCACAACTAATGAAAAACTGTTTTTT.

With regard to this clone: Its ends do not fully match the called genes, so a read error is possible. This chain connects TRBV6-1 to TRBJ2-6, with TRBD1 matching over 9 bases. The CDR3 is made up of 19 amino acids. Germline CDR1 MNHNS, CDR2 SASEGT. The CDR3 is CASREAWDRVLSGANVLTF. CDR3 in DNA: TGTGCCAGCAGGGAAGCTTGGGACAGGGTTCTCTCTGGGGCCAACGTCCTGACTTTC.

The chain has TRBV30 and TRBJ2-5; tentatively, D is TRBD2 (7 bases). CDR3 size: 14 residues. From germline, CDR1 is GTSNPN and CDR2 SVGIG (reference sequence). V was shortened by 5 bases and J by 9 bases, with 22 bases between the two germline ends. CDR3 nucleotide sequence: TGTGCCTGGGGGGAGGCGGGGGCCCTAGGGTCCCAGTACTTC. Translating it yields CAWGEAGALGSQYF.

This clone has only a few counts. The V call is TRBV7-2, the J call TRBJ1-6, with D possibly TRBD1 on 6 matching bases. From germline, CDR1 is SGHTA and CDR2 FQGNSA. CDR3 length: 15 amino acids. Trimming stripped 3 bases from V and 9 bases from J, with 15 bases between. CDR3 in DNA: TGTGCCAGCAGCTTTCCACTGGGACAAGGTTCACCCCTCCACTTT. This gives the protein CASSFPLGQGSPLHF.

Here the CDR3 reads CASSQGGSLSEQYF. DNA of the CDR3: TGCGCCAGCAGTCAAGGGGGAAGTCTGTCCGAGCAGTACTTC. The chain has TRBV23-1 and TRBJ2-7, with D perhaps matching TRBD1 or TRBD2 (5 bases each). TRBV23-1 is marked as an open reading frame, function uncertain. V was trimmed by 2 bases and J by 6 bases, leaving 14 bases between them. This CDR3 spans 14 amino acids.

The chain has TRBV7-8 and TRBJ2-5; weak D call: TRBD2 (7 bases). The CDR3 runs 14 residues. Germline V gene data show CDR1 as SGHVS and CDR2 as FQNEAQ. V shed 5 bases and J shed 5 bases, with 15 bases lying between them. The CDR3: CASSRVGGRETQYF. The CDR3 DNA sequence: TGTGCCAGCAGCCGGGTGGGGGGGCGTGAGACCCAGTACTTC.

The gene calls are TRBV5-4 and TRBJ2-3; D may be TRBD1 (6 bases). This CDR3 spans 13 amino acids. V was pared by 7 bases and J by 1 base, with 10 bases between. CDR1 and CDR2 (germline): SGHNT, YYREEE (reference sequence). The CDR3 DNA reads as TGTGCCAGCCTGACAGGCGGCACAGATACGCAGTATTTT. It encodes CASLTGGTDTQYF.

This clone is deemed medium-sized. This rearrangement joins TRBV19 to TRBJ1-2; 7 nucleotides line up with TRBD1. The J segment lost 4 bases and the V segment lost 7 bases, leaving 9 bases of the junction unmatched. The length of the CDR3 is 14 residues. Germline assignment: CDR1 LNHDA and CDR2 SQIVND (reference sequence). The CDR3 DNA sequence: TGTGCCAGTACAATTTCGACAGGGTTCTATGGCTACACCTTC. Protein product: CASTISTGFYGYTF.

The rearrangement joins TRBV4-2 to TRBJ2-1; 8 bases are a match to TRBD1. CDR1 is LGHNA and CDR2 is YNFKEQ in the germline V gene. This CDR3 is built from 15 residues. V dropped 4 bases and J dropped 8; count of bases not matched to a gene: 10. The CDR3 spells CASSPGQGGSHEQFF. The DNA of the CDR3 is TGTGCCAGCAGCCCTGGACAGGGTGGCTCGCATGAGCAGTTCTTC.

V gene TRBV7-3 combines with J gene TRBJ1-2; D not resolved. The CDR3 is 13 residues long. Germline loops: CDR1 SGHTA, CDR2 FQGTGA. V gave up 5 bases and J gave up 8 bases, with 15 bases separating them. CDR3 residues: CASSESGVGGYTF. DNA of the CDR3: TGTGCCAGCAGCGAAAGCGGGGTCGGCGGCTACACCTTC.